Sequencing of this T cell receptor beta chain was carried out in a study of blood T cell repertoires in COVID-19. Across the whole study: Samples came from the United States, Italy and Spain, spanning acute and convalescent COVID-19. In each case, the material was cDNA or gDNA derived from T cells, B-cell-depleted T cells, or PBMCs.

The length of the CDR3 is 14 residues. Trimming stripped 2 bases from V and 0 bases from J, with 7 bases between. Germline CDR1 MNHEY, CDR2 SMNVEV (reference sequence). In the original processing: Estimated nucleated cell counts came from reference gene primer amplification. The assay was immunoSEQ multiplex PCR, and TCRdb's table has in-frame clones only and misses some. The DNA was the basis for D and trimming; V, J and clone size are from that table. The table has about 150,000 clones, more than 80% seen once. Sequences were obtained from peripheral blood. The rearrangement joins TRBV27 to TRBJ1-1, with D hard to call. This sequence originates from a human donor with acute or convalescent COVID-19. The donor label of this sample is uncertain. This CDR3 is CASSLANMNTEAFF. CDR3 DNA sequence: TGTGCCAGCAGTTTAGCCAACATGAACACTGAAGCTTTCTTT.